The 10 T cell receptor beta chains below were found in one sample sequenced in a study of blood T cell repertoires in COVID-19. TCRdb keeps only in-frame clones here, not all; method: immunoSEQ multiplex PCR. The sample holds some 180,000 clones; roughly 84% are singletons and the top ten take roughly a tenth. The sequenced material came from peripheral blood. These receptors were collected from a man aged 70-80 years with active or convalescent COVID-19.

The chain recombines TRBV28 with TRBJ2-3; 14 bases line up with TRBD2. The germline gives CDR1 MDHEN, CDR2 SYDVKM. V gave up 2 bases and J gave up 2 bases; unmatched junction bases: 3. The CDR3 runs to 17 residues. As DNA, the CDR3 is TGTGCCAGCAGTTTACGGGGACTAGCGGGAGACACAGATACGCAGTATTTT. Translation gives CASSLRGLAGDTDTQYF.

The chain uses TRBV5-5 and TRBJ2-1; D is unclear. V was clipped by 0 bases and J by 10 bases, with 11 bases between them. The CDR3 spans 13 residues. From germline, CDR1 is SGHKS and CDR2 YYEKEE (reference sequence). This chain's CDR3 is CASSLVPRGEQFF. The CDR3 DNA reads TGTGCCAGCAGCTTGGTTCCGAGAGGAGAGCAGTTCTTC.

This chain connects TRBV5-5 to TRBJ1-2, with unresolved D. Trimming shortened V by 1 base and J by 2 bases, and 12 bases separated the two germline ends. CDR3 length: 15 residues. CDR1 and CDR2 (germline): SGHKS, YYEKEE (reference sequence). The DNA of the CDR3 is TGTGCCAGCAGCTTGTGGCTGGGCGCCAACTATGGCTACACCTTC. It specifies CASSLWLGANYGYTF.

The chain joins TRBV27 to TRBJ2-7, with D perhaps matching TRBD2 (6 bases). Germline V gene data show CDR1 as MNHEY and CDR2 as SMNVEV (reference sequence). V lost 4 bases, J lost 2 bases, and 18 bases lay in between. This CDR3 has 16 residues. The CDR3 reads CASSWGVRGPTYEQYF. CDR3 nucleotide sequence: TGTGCCAGCAGTTGGGGGGTGAGGGGCCCCACCTACGAGCAGTACTTC.

The chain joins TRBV5-5 to TRBJ1-3; D perhaps matches TRBD1 (6 bases). Germline assignment: CDR1 SGHKS and CDR2 YYEKEE (reference sequence). The CDR3 spans 14 residues. Deletions cut 4 bases from V and 4 bases from J, with 12 bases between. CDR3 in amino acids: CASSPGTLGNTIYF. The CDR3 DNA reads TGTGCCAGCAGCCCAGGGACACTCGGAAACACCATATATTTT.

The chain is built from TRBV20-1 and TRBJ2-7; tentatively, D is TRBD2 (6 bases). The germline gives CDR1 DFQATT, CDR2 SNEGSKA (reference sequence). The CDR3 sequence is 14 residues long. Trimming shortened V by 3 bases and J by 7 bases, and 19 bases separated the two germline ends. CDR3 in DNA: TGCAGTGCTAGTCCCTCCTCTAAGCGGGTTGAGCAGTACTTC. Protein product: CSASPSSKRVEQYF.

This clone was observed once. The genes are TRBV11-3 and TRBJ2-2, with D possibly being TRBD2 (7 bases). The CDR3 sequence is 15 residues long. From germline, CDR1 is SGHNT and CDR2 YENEEA. The V end lost 5 bases, the J end lost 4 bases, and 14 bases lay between the germline ends. As DNA, the CDR3 is TGTGCCAGCAGCCCGAGCGGGACACCCACCGGGGAGCTGTTTTTT. The encoded protein is CASSPSGTPTGELFF.

This chain links TRBV30 with TRBJ1-6; 7 nucleotides agree with TRBD1. CDR1 is GTSNPN, CDR2 SVGIG, per germline (reference sequence). The CDR3 consists of 16 residues. J gave up 6 bases and V 4 bases, and 12 bases lay outside the gene matches. CDR3 bases: TGTGCCTGGACGAAGCTATCCGGGACAGTTAATTCACCCCTCCACTTT. This encodes CAWTKLSGTVNSPLHF.

The gene calls are TRBV11-2 and TRBJ2-1; TRBD2 agrees at 9 bases. This CDR3 comprises 15 residues. V lost 5 bases, J lost 7 bases, and 9 bases stayed unmatched. Germline CDR1 reads SGHAT; CDR2 reads FQNNGV. CDR3 DNA sequence: TGTGCCAGCAGCCCGCTAGCGGGAACGGAAAATGAGCAGTTCTTC. This gives the protein CASSPLAGTENEQFF. The full variable domain, its missing parts supplied by reference TRBV11-2 and TRBJ2-1, is EAGVAQSPRYKIIEKRQSVAFWCNPISGHATLYWYQQILGQGPKLLIQFQNNGVVDDSQLPKDRFSAERLKGVDSTLKIQPAKLEDSAVYLCASSPLAGTENEQFFGPGTRLTVL.

This rearrangement joins TRBV5-1 to TRBJ1-2, with D possibly TRBD1 on 5 matching bases. CDR1 is SGHRS, CDR2 YFSETQ, per germline. The ends were cut back, 0 bases at V and 3 bases at J, with 9 bases in the middle. The CDR3 loop spans 14 amino acids. As DNA, the CDR3 is TGCGCCAGCAGCTTGGAGCGGGGGGACTATGGCTACACCTTC. It encodes CASSLERGDYGYTF. Filled out from reference TRBV5-1 and TRBJ1-2, the complete variable domain reads KAGVTQTPRYLIKTRGQQVTLSCSPISGHRSVSWYQQTPGQGLQFLFEYFSETQRNKGNFPGRFSGRQFSNSRSEMNVSTLELGDSALYLCASSLERGDYGYTFGSGTRLTVV.